A selection of T cell receptor beta chains follows, all from one sample in a study of radiation and T cells in renal cell carcinoma. Assay used: immunoSEQ multiplex PCR; TCRdb lists only in-frame clones, some missing. The sample shows approximately 120,000 clones, about 81% of them seen only once. The sequencing here drew on blood, taken from a patient whose treatment included radiotherapy and nephrectomy. The receptors come from a man aged 45-65 years with renal cell carcinoma. CDR3s include the opening cysteine and the closing phenylalanine or tryptophan. D genes are given only for firm matches. Only part of the rows carry a size: once, few, many, or a class if the clone is expanded.

abundance	v_gene	j_gene	d_gene	CDR3aa	CDR3nt
NA	TRBV10-3	TRBJ1-1	NA	CAIRPGDTYNTEAFF	TGTGCCATCCGACCCGGGGACACCTACAACACTGAAGCTTTCTTT
NA	TRBV2	TRBJ1-2	NA	CASSEEAGAGYTF	TGTGCCAGCAGTGAAGAGGCAGGGGCCGGCTACACCTTC
NA	TRBV10-2	TRBJ2-3	NA	CASSSTDTQYF	TGCGCCAGCAGTAGCACAGATACGCAGTATTTT
NA	TRBV6-6	TRBJ1-2	NA	CASSPRGLYGYTF	TGTGCCAGCAGTCCCAGGGGTTTGTATGGCTACACCTTC
NA	TRBV27	TRBJ2-1	TRBD2	CASSPRTSGSSYNEQFF	TGTGCCAGCAGTCCGAGGACTAGCGGAAGCTCCTACAATGAGCAGTTCTTC
NA	TRBV14	TRBJ2-7	TRBD1	CASSQDLGTGSLEQYF	TGTGCCAGCAGCCAAGATCTTGGGACAGGGTCCCTCGAGCAGTACTTC
NA	TRBV7-2	TRBJ1-2	TRBD1	CASSTGTGLSYGYTF	TGTGCCAGCAGCACCGGGACAGGGCTCTCCTATGGCTACACCTTC
NA	TRBV18	TRBJ1-1	NA	CASSPMATLIRQNTEAFF	TGTGCCAGCTCACCCATGGCCACCCTAATTAGGCAGAACACTGAAGCTTTCTTT
NA	TRBV10-3	TRBJ2-1	TRBD2	CAISEFQGGEGEQFF	TGTGCCATCAGTGAGTTTCAGGGAGGGGAGGGTGAGCAGTTCTTC
NA	TRBV2	TRBJ2-3	NA	CASGRGFSTDTQYF	TGTGCCTCCGGTCGGGGTTTCAGCACAGATACGCAGTATTTT
few	TRBV5-1	TRBJ1-1	NA	CASSQLQTRQAGTEAFF	TGCGCCAGCAGCCAGTTACAGACCCGACAGGCAGGCACTGAAGCTTTCTTT
NA	TRBV7-9	TRBJ1-3	NA	CASRERTANTRTIYF	TGTGCCAGCAGAGAGAGGACAGCTAATACACGGACCATATATTTT
NA	TRBV10-3	TRBJ2-3	TRBD2	CAIQRGSTDTQYF	TGTGCCATCCAGCGGGGGAGCACAGATACGCAGTATTTT
NA	TRBV5-1	TRBJ2-3	NA	CASSYDREGTDTQYF	TGCGCCAGCAGCTATGACAGGGAGGGCACAGATACGCAGTATTTT
NA	TRBV29-1	TRBJ2-2	NA	CSFRGATRTGELFF	TGCAGCTTTCGGGGGGCAACTAGAACCGGGGAGCTGTTTTTT
NA	TRBV19	TRBJ2-7	TRBD2	CASSSDGTSLGRYEQYF	TGTGCCAGTAGTTCGGACGGGACTAGCCTTGGGCGGTACGAGCAGTACTTC
few	TRBV19	TRBJ2-7	NA	CASSIARQSSYEQYF	TGTGCCAGTAGTATAGCGAGACAGTCCTCCTACGAGCAGTACTTC
NA	TRBV27	TRBJ2-7	TRBD1	CASSSGLGQGWYEQYF	TGTGCCAGCAGTTCAGGTTTAGGACAGGGGTGGTACGAGCAGTACTTC
NA	TRBV7-9	TRBJ2-3	TRBD1	CASSSLGTDSTDTQYF	TGTGCCAGCAGCTCGCTGGGGACAGATAGCACAGATACGCAGTATTTT
NA	TRBV7-9	TRBJ1-1	NA	CASSRGEPTEAFF	TGTGCCAGCAGCCGCGGGGAACCCACTGAAGCTTTCTTT
NA	TRBV6-6	TRBJ1-1	NA	CASSYSRGGTEAFF	TGTGCCAGCAGTTACTCTAGGGGTGGAACTGAAGCTTTCTTT
NA	TRBV5-4	TRBJ1-3	NA	CASSLDISGNTIYF	TGTGCCAGCAGCTTGGATATCTCTGGAAACACCATATATTTT
NA	TRBV6-5	TRBJ2-1	TRBD1	CASSSPSSRDRDEQFF	TGTGCCAGCAGTTCTCCATCGTCCCGGGACAGGGATGAGCAGTTCTTC
NA	TRBV4-2	TRBJ2-4	NA	CASSQEPGGGFENIQYF	TGTGCCAGCAGCCAAGAACCCGGAGGGGGCTTTGAAAACATTCAGTACTTC
NA	TRBV19	TRBJ2-3	NA	CASSTRGNTDTQYF	TGTGCCAGTTCAACTAGGGGGAACACAGATACGCAGTATTTT
NA	TRBV11-2	TRBJ1-2	NA	CASSSLGGEQTVYGYTF	TGTGCCAGCAGCTCCCTGGGGGGGGAACAGACGGTCTATGGCTACACCTTC
NA	TRBV5-1	TRBJ2-1	NA	CASRESSYNEQFF	TGCGCCAGCAGGGAGAGCTCCTACAATGAGCAGTTCTTC
NA	TRBV5-1	TRBJ1-3	NA	CASSLWGVGGSGNTIYF	TGCGCCAGCAGCTTGTGGGGTGTCGGGGGCTCTGGAAACACCATATATTTT
NA	TRBV7-9	TRBJ1-2	NA	CASSLIREGGYTF	TGTGCCAGCAGCCTGATTAGGGAGGGAGGCTACACCTTC
NA	TRBV19	TRBJ2-3	TRBD2	CASTQQYGGASDTQYF	TGTGCCAGTACCCAGCAGTACGGGGGGGCCTCAGATACGCAGTATTTT
NA	TRBV30	TRBJ2-2	NA	CAWTLSANTGELFF	TGTGCCTGGACGCTGAGCGCGAACACCGGGGAGCTGTTTTTT
NA	TRBV7-9	TRBJ2-5	NA	CASSLGGWETQYF	TGTGCCAGCAGCTTAGGCGGATGGGAGACCCAGTACTTC
NA	TRBV2	TRBJ2-7	TRBD2	CASTGTGTSGFSSYEQYF	TGTGCCAGCACAGGGACGGGAACTAGCGGATTCAGCTCCTACGAGCAGTACTTC
NA	TRBV2	TRBJ2-1	TRBD2	CASSGTSGSNEQFF	TGTGCCAGCAGCGGGACTAGCGGGAGCAATGAGCAGTTCTTC
NA	TRBV21-1	TRBJ2-7	NA	CASSKDQRETNEQYF	TGTGCCAGCAGCAAAGACCAGCGGGAGACTAACGAGCAGTACTTC
NA	TRBV5-1	TRBJ1-1	NA	CASKQMGRETTEAFF	TGCGCCAGCAAGCAAATGGGCAGAGAAACGACTGAAGCTTTCTTT
NA	TRBV27	TRBJ2-3	NA	CASSFWEDTDTQYF	TGTGCCAGCAGTTTCTGGGAGGACACAGATACGCAGTATTTT
few	TRBV2	TRBJ1-2	NA	CASSDQGVYGYTF	TGTGCCAGCAGTGACCAGGGCGTCTATGGCTACACCTTC
NA	TRBV5-1	TRBJ2-1	TRBD2	CASSFTSGTYNEQFF	TGCGCCAGCAGCTTTACTAGCGGGACCTACAATGAGCAGTTCTTC
NA	TRBV7-9	TRBJ1-1	NA	CASSKTGPNTEAFF	TGTGCCAGCAGCAAAACAGGTCCGAACACTGAAGCTTTCTTT
NA	TRBV4-1	TRBJ1-2	NA	CASSPGIIVNYGYTF	TGCGCCAGCAGCCCCGGGATCATAGTAAACTATGGCTACACCTTC
NA	TRBV6-1	TRBJ1-5	NA	CAATGQSNQPQHF	TGTGCCGCCACGGGCCAATCCAATCAGCCCCAGCATTTT
NA	TRBV6-6	TRBJ1-6	TRBD1	CASSPDRVYNSPLHF	TGTGCCAGCAGTCCCGACAGGGTTTATAATTCACCCCTCCACTTT
NA	TRBV4-1	TRBJ1-5	TRBD1	CASSQAGGDQPQHF	TGCGCCAGCAGCCAAGCAGGGGGGGATCAGCCCCAGCATTTT
few	TRBV10-3	TRBJ1-5	NA	CAISESTGSNQPQHF	TGTGCCATCAGTGAGTCGACAGGTAGCAATCAGCCCCAGCATTTT
NA	TRBV7-6	TRBJ2-5	NA	CASSSGAGHQETQYF	TGTGCCAGCAGCTCGGGTGCTGGGCACCAAGAGACCCAGTACTTC
few	TRBV7-7	TRBJ1-4	NA	CASSTHREGDEKLFF	TGTGCTAGCAGCACCCACAGGGAAGGCGATGAAAAACTGTTTTTT
NA	TRBV5-1	TRBJ2-1	TRBD2	CASRSSGVGYNEQFF	TGCGCCAGCAGATCTAGCGGGGTGGGATACAATGAGCAGTTCTTC
few	TRBV19	TRBJ1-4	NA	CASSTHQGYEKLFF	TGTGCCAGTAGTACACACCAGGGGTATGAAAAACTGTTTTTT
NA	TRBV29-1	TRBJ2-7	NA	CSGRWGPYEQYF	TGCAGCGGACGCTGGGGGCCCTACGAGCAGTACTTC
many	TRBV11-1	TRBJ1-6	NA	CASRVEPNYNSPLHF	TGTGCCAGCAGAGTGGAACCCAACTATAATTCACCCCTCCACTTT
NA	TRBV4-1	TRBJ1-1	NA	CASSPDRGENTEAFF	TGCGCCAGCAGCCCTGACCGGGGCGAGAACACTGAAGCTTTCTTT
many	TRBV7-2	TRBJ1-2	NA	CASSQAPPSYGYTF	TGTGCCAGCAGCCAAGCCCCCCCATCCTATGGCTACACCTTC
few	TRBV10-3	TRBJ2-7	NA	CAISDVFREQYF	TGTGCCATCAGTGATGTCTTCCGCGAGCAGTACTTC
NA	TRBV4-3	TRBJ2-3	TRBD2	CASSQEPASAGGPSGTDTQYF	TGCGCCAGCAGCCAAGAGCCCGCGTCTGCGGGGGGGCCTTCGGGCACAGATACGCAGTATTTT
NA	TRBV9	TRBJ2-3	NA	CASSVAWGRTDTQYF	TGTGCCAGCAGCGTAGCGTGGGGTCGCACAGATACGCAGTATTTT
NA	TRBV29-1	TRBJ2-7	NA	CSVVEGAGGEQYF	TGCAGCGTTGTGGAGGGAGCTGGTGGCGAGCAGTACTTC
NA	TRBV7-9	TRBJ1-1	NA	CASSPDLKNTEAFF	TGTGCCAGCAGCCCGGACTTAAAGAACACTGAAGCTTTCTTT
NA	TRBV7-3	TRBJ1-2	NA	CASSPDRGDGYTF	TGTGCCAGCAGCCCTGACCGGGGGGATGGCTACACCTTC